This is a list of T cell receptor beta chains from one sample in a study of shared clonotypes between healthy human individuals. Measured with immunoSEQ multiplex PCR; TCRdb has only the in-frame clones, and not every one. This sample carries just over 2,000,000 clones, over 85% of them seen once, and the ten largest clones take 0.85% to 1.2%. Sequencing used naive CD8+ T cells sorted from blood. The receptor source for this set is a young man in good health. Both conserved end residues are part of each CDR3. D genes are given only for firm matches. The size entry is marked missing in some rows and otherwise reads once, few, many or a size class.

>TRBV28|TRBJ2-7|.|.
TGTGCCAGCAGTCCGAGGACACCCTACGAGCAGTACTTC
CASSPRTPYEQYF
>TRBV18|TRBJ2-3|TRBD2|.
TGTGCCAGCTCCCGAGGGACTAGTCTGAGCACAGATACGCAGTATTTT
CASSRGTSLSTDTQYF
>TRBV19|TRBJ1-2|.|.
TGTGCCAGTAGTATTGGCCAGGGAGATGGCTACACCTTC
CASSIGQGDGYTF
>TRBV4-3|TRBJ2-3|TRBD2|.
TGCGCCAGCAGCCGGAATTTACTAGCGTCTAGCACAGATACGCAGTATTTT
CASSRNLLASSTDTQYF
>TRBV7-9|TRBJ2-7|.|.
TGTGCCAGCAGCTTATCTGCGGGGCTGGGGCAGTACTTC
CASSLSAGLGQYF
>TRBV9|TRBJ1-1|.|.
TGTGCCAGCAGCGTAGCTAAAACGAACACTGAAGCTTTCTTT
CASSVAKTNTEAFF
>TRBV5-1|TRBJ2-1|TRBD2|.
TGCGCCAGCAGCTTGGCGAGTAGCGGGCATGAGCAGTTCTTC
CASSLASSGHEQFF
>TRBV29-1|TRBJ1-1|.|.
TGCAGCGTTGGGGAAGTTCGAGAGAACACTGAAGCTTTCTTT
CSVGEVRENTEAFF
>TRBV6-6|TRBJ2-5|.|.
TGTGCCAGCAGCCCAGAGGGGCTGGGAGCGACCCAGTACTTC
CASSPEGLGATQYF
>TRBV10-3|TRBJ1-2|TRBD1|.
TGTGCCATCAGGGGGGACAGCCTAGCTAACTATGGCTACACCTTC
CAIRGDSLANYGYTF
>TRBV7-6|TRBJ2-7|TRBD1|.
TGTGCCAGCAGCCTGGACAGGGGCGCAACCTACGAGCAGTACTTC
CASSLDRGATYEQYF
>TRBV4-1|TRBJ2-7|.|.
TGCGCCAGCAGCCAAGTCGGCAGGGACTACGAGCAGTACTTC
CASSQVGRDYEQYF
>TRBV7-9|TRBJ1-2|.|once
TGTGCCAGCAGCTTATCGGGAGGGCGCGGGTACACCTTC
CASSLSGGRGYTF
>TRBV19|TRBJ1-5|TRBD1|.
TGTGCCAGTAGTATAGTCGGACAGGGCGGGCAGCCCCAGCATTTT
CASSIVGQGGQPQHF
>TRBV27|TRBJ2-1|.|.
TGTGCCAGCAGTATCGGACCGTACAATGAGCAGTTCTTC
CASSIGPYNEQFF
>TRBV19|TRBJ1-2|.|few
TGTGCCAGTAGTAGCCCGGGATCCAACTATGGCTACACCTTC
CASSSPGSNYGYTF
>TRBV14|TRBJ2-3|.|.
TGTGCCAGCAGCCAACTAAGAGTAGGAGGGAACACAGATACGCAGTATTTT
CASSQLRVGGNTDTQYF
>TRBV2|TRBJ2-7|TRBD2|.
TGTGCCAGCAGGGGGTCACTAGCGCAGAGCTCCTACGAGCAGTACTTC
CASRGSLAQSSYEQYF
>TRBV5-6|TRBJ2-3|TRBD2|.
TGTGCCAGCAGCTTGTACGGGGGGACAGATACGCAGTATTTT
CASSLYGGTDTQYF
>TRBV6-5|TRBJ2-7|.|once
TGTGCCAGCAGTTACTCGGAGGGAGGAGAGCAGTACTTC
CASSYSEGGEQYF
>TRBV7-2|TRBJ2-5|TRBD2|.
TGTGCCAGCAGCCTAGGGCTAGCGGGAGGGCCGGGGGAGACCCAGTACTTC
CASSLGLAGGPGETQYF
>TRBV4-2|TRBJ2-1|.|.
TGTGCCAGCAGCCAAGCCGTGGGCGAGCCCTACAATGAGCAGTTCTTC
CASSQAVGEPYNEQFF
>TRBV28|TRBJ1-1|TRBD1|.
TGTGCCAGCAGACTCAAGGGACAGGCCCAAGCTTTCTTT
CASRLKGQAQAFF
>TRBV5-1|TRBJ2-1|.|.
TGCGCCAGCAGCTTTGGGGGGTATAACAATGAGCAGTTCTTC
CASSFGGYNNEQFF
>TRBV7-9|TRBJ2-3|TRBD1|.
TGTGCCAGCAGACAAGGGGGCGGCACAGATACGCAGTATTTT
CASRQGGGTDTQYF
>TRBV13|TRBJ2-7|TRBD2|.
TGTGCCAGCAGCCCAAGACTAGCGGGACCCGTCTACGAGCAGTACTTC
CASSPRLAGPVYEQYF
>TRBV6-5|TRBJ1-1|.|few
TGTGCCAGCAGTTACTCGGGTCCGGCGAACACTGAAGCTTTCTTT
CASSYSGPANTEAFF
>TRBV28|TRBJ1-5|TRBD1|.
TGTGCCAGCAGTCAGGGACAGGGCTATCAGCCCCAGCATTTT
CASSQGQGYQPQHF
>TRBV4-1|TRBJ1-1|.|.
TGCGCCAGCAGCCAGGGGGGAGCGTTGAACACTGAAGCTTTCTTT
CASSQGGALNTEAFF
>TRBV11-1|TRBJ1-1|.|.
TGTGCCAGCAGCCTCCGGGGAGGGCTGAACACTGAAGCTTTCTTT
CASSLRGGLNTEAFF
>TRBV6-5|TRBJ1-3|.|once
TGTGCCAGCAGCCTAACAGAAAGCTCTGGAAACACCATATATTTT
CASSLTESSGNTIYF
>TRBV27|TRBJ2-7|TRBD2|few
TGTGCCAGCAGTTTGCGGGGGAGTATGTACGAGCAGTACTTC
CASSLRGSMYEQYF
>TRBV10-2|TRBJ2-1|TRBD2|.
TGCGCCAGCAGTGAGTGGGGCGGGGGGGCCTCCAATGAGCAGTTCTTC
CASSEWGGGASNEQFF
>TRBV6-7|TRBJ2-5|.|.
TGTGCCAGCAGTCCTATGGGCCTCGGGGTTTGGGAGGAGACCCAGTACTTC
CASSPMGLGVWEETQYF
>TRBV13|TRBJ2-5|.|few
TGTGCCAGCAGCTTAGAAGAGACCCAGTACTTC
CASSLEETQYF
>TRBV18|TRBJ2-1|TRBD1|.
TGTGCCAGCTCACCTTCGGACAGGGTGGGTTACAATGAGCAGTTCTTC
CASSPSDRVGYNEQFF
>TRBV5-6|TRBJ2-1|TRBD1|.
TGTGCCAGCAGCTTGGCGGACAGGAGAGACAATGAGCAGTTCTTC
CASSLADRRDNEQFF
>TRBV9|TRBJ2-2|.|.
TGTGCCAGCAGTCCCGAGGGGGTTACCGGGGAGCTGTTTTTT
CASSPEGVTGELFF
>TRBV2|TRBJ2-1|.|.
TGTGCCAGCAGTGAAGAGACAGGCTCAGGCAATGAGCAGTTCTTC
CASSEETGSGNEQFF
>TRBV2|TRBJ1-4|.|.
TGTGCCAGCAAGGTCTTGGGGGGACCTAATGAAAAACTGTTTTTT
CASKVLGGPNEKLFF
>TRBV29-1|TRBJ2-2|TRBD1|.
TGCAGCGGACTGACAGGGGCCGCCACCGGGGAGCTGTTTTTT
CSGLTGAATGELFF
>TRBV28|TRBJ2-2|.|.
TGTGCCAGCATCGGGGTCGGGGAGCTGTTTTTT
CASIGVGELFF
>TRBV27|TRBJ2-1|TRBD2|.
TGTGCCAGCAGTTCCTCAGCGGGAGAAACCTACAATGAGCAGTTCTTC
CASSSSAGETYNEQFF
>TRBV29-1|TRBJ2-1|.|.
TGCAGCGTTGAAGTCCGGGTAATCGGTGCTGAGCAGTTCTTC
CSVEVRVIGAEQFF
>TRBV7-2|TRBJ1-6|.|.
TGTGCCAGCAGCTTAGAGCCAGGGCCCTCCTATAATTCACCCCTCCACTTT
CASSLEPGPSYNSPLHF
>TRBV9|TRBJ2-5|.|.
TGTGCCAGCAGCGTAGGTTACCGCGGAGAGACCCAGTACTTC
CASSVGYRGETQYF
>TRBV5-6|TRBJ2-7|.|few
TGTGCCAGCAGCCTGGGTGGGGGCTCCTACGAGCAGTACTTC
CASSLGGGSYEQYF
>TRBV6-5|TRBJ2-1|.|.
TGTGCCAGCAGTTTTCGAGAGAGCAATGAGCAGTTCTTC
CASSFRESNEQFF
>TRBV5-6|TRBJ2-3|.|.
TGTGCCAGCAGCAGGAACCCCCGGACCACAGATACGCAGTATTTT
CASSRNPRTTDTQYF
>TRBV7-9|TRBJ2-5|.|once
TGTGCCAGCAGCGGAGCGGTTGGAGAGACCCAGTACTTC
CASSGAVGETQYF
>TRBV10-2|TRBJ2-3|.|.
TGCGCCAGCAGGGACTTGGCGGATACGCAGTATTTT
CASRDLADTQYF
>TRBV13|TRBJ2-7|.|once
TGTGCCAGCAGTGACACGGGCGGTCGCTACGAGCAGTACTTC
CASSDTGGRYEQYF
>TRBV30|TRBJ1-6|.|.
TGTGCCTGGACTGAGGCCTATAATTCACCCCTCCACTTT
CAWTEAYNSPLHF